Following are 10 T cell receptor beta chains from one sample sequenced in a study of T-cell memory formation after mild COVID-19. TCRdb redid the calling of the 5' RACE reads with MiXCR, one entry per CDR3 protein. The table lists 560,000 or so distinct CDR3 sequences, roughly 17% of them singletons. The source material was PBMCs or a T cell subset sorted from them (not recorded which). Receptors originate from an adult woman who had mild COVID-19 (a few samples of this study predate the infection). Cell type and time point are not known.

V usage is TRBV5-1 and J usage is TRBJ1-2, with a possible D match to TRBD1 (5 bases). Per germline, CDR1 SGHRS and CDR2 YFSETQ. This CDR3 comprises 17 residues. Trimming stripped 0 bases from V and 6 bases from J, with 21 bases between. The CDR3 region has the DNA TGCGCCAGCAGCTTGGCCGGAGTTGGGGGAACCGGAGATGGCTACACCTTC. This encodes CASSLAGVGGTGDGYTF.

This clonotype was counted between two and nine times. The rearrangement links TRBV12-3 or TRBV12-4 to TRBJ2-7; 10 bases align to TRBD1. The CDR3 contains 15 residues. The J segment lost 6 bases and the V segment lost 4 bases, leaving 9 bases of the junction unmatched. The CDR3 region has the DNA TGTGCCAGCAGTTCTCCGGGACAGGGGTCGGCCGAGCAGTACTTC. Translating it yields CASSSPGQGSAEQYF.

This clonotype has a handful of counts. The V call is TRBV7-2, the J call TRBJ1-6; D unclear. The V end was cut by 3 bases, the J end by 7 bases, with 13 bases between. Germline V gene sequence: CDR1 SGHTA, CDR2 FQGNSA. The CDR3 sequence is 15 residues long. The CDR3 DNA sequence: TGTGCCAGCAGCTTTCTAAGACTGCTAAATTCACCCCTCCACTTT. This gives the protein CASSFLRLLNSPLHF.

This chain connects TRBV11-3 to TRBJ2-1, with D maybe TRBD1 (6 bases). The CDR3 has 15 residues. The V end lost 0 bases, the J end lost 6 bases, and 12 bases lay between the germline ends. Germline V gene data show CDR1 as SGHNT and CDR2 as YENEEA. In nucleotides, the CDR3 is TGTGCCAGCAGCTTAGAACAATGGACAGTCAATGAGCAGTTCTTC. This gives the protein CASSLEQWTVNEQFF.

The chain couples TRBV7-9 to TRBJ2-2; D might be TRBD1 or TRBD2, each matching 6 bases. Trimming left V 8 bases short and J 6 bases short, with 16 bases between. This CDR3 is 14 amino acids long. The germline V gene has CDR1 SEHNR and CDR2 FQNEAQ (reference sequence). The CDR3 DNA reads as TGTGCCAGCGGACTCAGGGGAGGCGCCGGGGAGCTGTTTTTT. Translated, it gives CASGLRGGAGELFF.

The V and J genes are TRBV5-1 and TRBJ2-3; TRBD1 agrees at 8 bases. There are 16 residues in the CDR3. V lost 0 bases, J lost 6 bases, and 9 bases stayed unmatched. In germline, CDR1 is SGHRS, CDR2 YFSETQ. The CDR3 sequence is CASSLGESGGSDTQYF. The CDR3 bases are TGCGCCAGCAGCTTGGGGGAATCAGGGGGCTCGGATACGCAGTATTTT.

This clonotype came up a few times. V and J are TRBV29-1 and TRBJ2-5; 15 bases agree with TRBD2. The J segment lost 2 bases and the V segment lost 3 bases, leaving 7 bases of the junction unmatched. CDR1 is SQVTM, CDR2 ANQGSEA, per germline. This CDR3 has 17 amino acids. In DNA form, the CDR3 reads TGCAGCGTTGAGCCCGGGACTAGCGGGAGGACTCAAGAGACCCAGTACTTC. Translating gives CSVEPGTSGRTQETQYF.

The sample holds a few counts of this clonotype. The V call is TRBV4-1, the J call TRBJ2-1; 10 positions match TRBD2. The CDR3 is 17 amino acids. CDR1 is MGHRA and CDR2 is YSYEKL in the germline V gene. Trimming cost V 1 base and J 0 bases; bases outside gene matches: 3. Here the CDR3 reads CASSQGLAGVSYNEQFF. Here the CDR3 DNA reads TGCGCCAGCAGCCAAGGGCTAGCGGGGGTCTCCTACAATGAGCAGTTCTTC.

This clonotype showed up just a few times. V and J are TRBV24-1 and TRBJ1-2, with unresolved D. CDR1 and CDR2 from the germline V gene are KGHDR and SFDVKD. V shed 4 bases and J shed 3 bases, with 8 bases lying between them. The CDR3 runs 13 residues. The CDR3 loop reads CATSEGRYYGYTF. The CDR3 region has the DNA TGTGCCACCAGTGAAGGGAGATACTATGGCTACACCTTC.

This chain connects TRBV12-3 or TRBV12-4 to TRBJ2-1, with TRBD1 matching 8 bases. The CDR3 totals 14 residues. The trim removed 4 bases at V and 8 bases at J, leaving 7 bases unmatched. CDR3 coding DNA: TGTGCCAGCAGTTACAGGGGGTCGAGCGATGAGCAGTTCTTC. This translates into CASSYRGSSDEQFF.